The 30 T cell receptor beta chains given below trace back to one sample, sequenced in a study of PD-1 blockade in mismatch repair-deficient tumors. Profiled with immunoSEQ multiplex PCR; TCRdb holds only in-frame clones, not every one. Among roughly 70,000 clones listed, around 73% were seen once. The sequencing here drew on peripheral blood, taken 2 weeks after starting pembrolizumab. The receptor set was obtained from an adult with mismatch repair-deficient cancer.

This chain links TRBV2 with TRBJ2-1, with 9 bases identical to TRBD2. The CDR3 totals 15 residues. The junction had 9 bases not matched to a gene; V was cut back by 6 bases and J by 6 bases. Germline-derived CDR1 and CDR2 are SNHLY and FYNNEI. The CDR3 protein is CASRAGLAGPNEQFF. The CDR3 DNA follows: TGTGCCAGCAGGGCGGGACTAGCAGGCCCCAATGAGCAGTTCTTC.

V gene TRBV19 combines with J gene TRBJ2-1; tentatively, D is TRBD2 (6 bases). The CDR3 has 15 residues. Trimming took 7 bases from V and 2 from J, leaving 15 bases between them. Germline V gene lookup returns CDR1 LNHDA and CDR2 SQIVND (reference sequence). The CDR3 DNA is TGTGCCAGTACCCCTTGGGGGGAACCCTACAATGAGCAGTTCTTC. It codes for CASTPWGEPYNEQFF.

The chain employs TRBV19 and TRBJ1-2; D call uncertain. Germline lookup yields CDR1 LNHDA and CDR2 SQIVND (reference sequence). V was cut by 0 bases and J by 1 base, with 6 bases left in between. This CDR3 is built from 14 residues. CDR3 protein: CASSIEGFNYGYTF. CDR3 nucleotide sequence: TGTGCCAGTAGTATAGAGGGTTTTAACTATGGCTACACCTTC.

V gene TRBV19 combines with J gene TRBJ2-1; 7 bases line up with TRBD2. The germline V gene encodes CDR1 LNHDA and CDR2 SQIVND (reference sequence). V shed 5 bases and J 6 bases; nucleotides not matched to a gene: 13. The CDR3 has 16 residues. CDR3 in amino acids: CASSSFSTSWINEQFF. CDR3 sequence (DNA): TGTGCCAGTAGTTCTTTCTCGACTAGCTGGATCAATGAGCAGTTCTTC.

The chain employs TRBV28 and TRBJ2-5; TRBD1 matches at 7 bases. Germline V gene sequence: CDR1 MDHEN, CDR2 SYDVKM. With V trimmed by 6 bases and J by 4 bases, 8 bases remained unmatched. The CDR3 contains 14 residues. DNA of the CDR3: TGTGCCAGCAGCCGACCAACAGGGGCAGAGACCCAGTACTTC. As protein: CASSRPTGAETQYF.

The chain is built from TRBV7-9 and TRBJ2-2, with 7 bases aligning to TRBD1. Unmatched junction bases numbered 8, after V lost 5 bases and J lost 2 bases. The CDR3 loop spans 16 amino acids. Germline V gives CDR1 SEHNR, CDR2 FQNEAQ (reference sequence). CDR3: CASSQLQGINTGELFF. The CDR3 DNA reads TGTGCCAGCAGCCAGCTACAGGGGATAAACACCGGGGAGCTGTTTTTT.

V is TRBV4-2 and J is TRBJ2-2; TRBD1 might be the D (5 bases). In germline, CDR1 is LGHNA, CDR2 YNFKEQ. The CDR3 extends over 15 amino acids. The V gene lost 0 bases and the J gene lost 1 base, with 6 bases spanning the gap. CDR3 sequence (DNA): TGTGCCAGCAGCCAAGATGGACAGAACACCGGGGAGCTGTTTTTT. It translates to CASSQDGQNTGELFF.

The chain has TRBV4-2 and TRBJ1-5; D gene ambiguous. Trimming shortened V by 3 bases and J by 1 base, and 10 bases separated the two germline ends. Germline V gives CDR1 LGHNA, CDR2 YNFKEQ. The CDR3 is 15 residues long. The CDR3: CASSQISTSNQPQHF. DNA for the CDR3: TGTGCCAGCAGCCAGATATCTACGAGCAATCAGCCCCAGCATTTT.

Only one count was recorded for this clone. A read error may account for a junction end that differs from germline. The rearrangement uses TRBV7-7 and TRBJ2-1; 9 bases map to TRBD2. The length of the CDR3 is 13 residues. Germline loops: CDR1 SSHAT, CDR2 FNYEAQ (reference sequence). The CDR3 bases are TGTGCTAGCAGGGCTAGCGGGACGGGTGAGCAGTTCTTC. Protein: CASRASGTGEQFF.

The chain recombines TRBV6-1 with TRBJ1-2; no reliable D call. Trimming left V 2 bases short and J 3 bases short, with 13 bases between. Germline V lookup: CDR1 MNHNS, CDR2 SASEGT. The CDR3 has 15 residues. CDR3 in DNA: TGTGCCAGCAGTGAACACGGGGTGGCAGACTATGGCTACACCTTC. Its protein product is CASSEHGVADYGYTF.

V is TRBV15 and J is TRBJ2-2, with D possibly being TRBD1 (6 bases). Germline V gene lookup returns CDR1 LNHNV and CDR2 YYDKDF (reference sequence). V was clipped by 5 bases and J by 7 bases, with 23 bases between them. This CDR3 is 17 amino acids long. The CDR3 sequence: CATSADKRGYLNGELFF. The CDR3 DNA follows: TGTGCCACCAGCGCCGATAAGAGGGGGTATTTGAACGGGGAGCTGTTTTTT. Complete variable domain (other parts from reference TRBV15 and TRBJ2-2): DAMVIQNPRYQVTQFGKPVTLSCSQTLNHNVMYWYQQKSSQAPKLLFHYYDKDFNNEADTPDNFQSRRPNTSFCFLDIRSPGLGDTAMYLCATSADKRGYLNGELFFGEGSRLTVL.

This chain joins TRBV6-6 and TRBJ2-7, with D maybe TRBD2 (7 bases). CDR1 and CDR2 (germline): MNHNY, SVGAGI (reference sequence). The CDR3 runs 15 residues. Trimming stripped 1 base from V and 6 bases from J, with 16 bases between. CDR3 coding DNA: TGTGCCAGCAGTTACTTAGGGGGGGATGTCTCCGAGCAGTACTTC. Encoded protein: CASSYLGGDVSEQYF.

CDR3 sequence reads: CASRPDSRAGYTF. CDR3 coding DNA: TGTGCCAGCAGACCGGACAGTAGGGCTGGCTACACCTTC. This chain uses TRBV27 with TRBJ1-2; D is possibly TRBD1 (6 bases). The CDR3 totals 13 residues. V lost 6 bases to trimming and J lost 7 bases, with 15 bases between them. Per germline, CDR1 MNHEY and CDR2 SMNVEV (reference sequence).

This clone was observed a handful of times. The chain couples TRBV18 to TRBJ1-1; D is unclear. Germline V gene sequence: CDR1 KGHSH, CDR2 LQKENI. Trimming removed 5 bases from V and 4 bases from J, with 14 bases in between. This CDR3 spans 14 amino acids. The CDR3 nucleotides read TGTGCCAGCTCAGGTCCCTTTGCTGGCACTGAAGCTTTCTTT. This gives the protein CASSGPFAGTEAFF.

The chain joins TRBV2 to TRBJ1-4; TRBD1 is a possible D gene (6 bases). V lost 10 bases and J lost 5, with 14 bases in between. CDR3 length: 13 residues. Germline assignment: CDR1 SNHLY and CDR2 FYNNEI. CDR3 protein: CANGGQGNEKLFF. The CDR3 DNA reads as TGTGCCAACGGGGGGCAGGGGAATGAAAAACTGTTTTTT.

This chain joins TRBV5-1 and TRBJ2-3; 9 bases are shared with TRBD2. This CDR3 is 16 amino acids long. V dropped 2 bases and J dropped 2; count of bases not matched to a gene: 6. Germline V gene lookup returns CDR1 SGHRS and CDR2 YFSETQ. CDR3 DNA: TGCGCCAGCAGCTTAGCTAGCGGGAACCCCACAGATACGCAGTATTTT. Amino acids: CASSLASGNPTDTQYF.

The sample holds one count of this clone. The chain has TRBV19 and TRBJ1-5; tentative D call: TRBD1 (6 bases). V was pared by 6 bases and J by 4 bases, with 16 bases between. This CDR3 has 15 amino acids. CDR1 LNHDA and CDR2 SQIVND come from the germline V gene (reference sequence). The chain's CDR3 is CASRARTGTNQPQHF. DNA of the CDR3: TGTGCCAGTAGGGCGAGAACAGGGACGAATCAGCCCCAGCATTTT.

The chain recombines TRBV6-1 with TRBJ2-7; TRBD1 matches at 9 bases. Germline V CDR1 and CDR2: MNHNS, SASEGT. V trimming: 7 bases; J trimming: 1 base; junction bases outside the gene matches: 8. CDR3 length: 15 residues. Written as DNA, the CDR3 is TGTGCCAGCACCTTTACGGGACAGGGTTCCTACGAGCAGTACTTC. It translates to CASTFTGQGSYEQYF.

The chain carries TRBV11-2 and TRBJ2-5; 14 bases fit TRBD2. Trimming took 7 bases from V and 0 from J; bases not matched to a gene: 4. Germline V gene data show CDR1 as SGHAT and CDR2 as FQNNGV. This CDR3 has 16 amino acids. The CDR3 protein is CASIRGLAGDQETQYF. Written as DNA, the CDR3 is TGTGCCAGCATCCGGGGACTAGCGGGAGACCAAGAGACCCAGTACTTC.

The V and J genes are TRBV2 and TRBJ1-2; no clear D gene. V lost 7 bases to trimming and J lost 3 bases, with 12 bases between them. The CDR3 is made up of 13 amino acids. Germline lookup yields CDR1 SNHLY and CDR2 FYNNEI. CDR3 sequence reads: CASTQTRDYGYTF. The DNA for the CDR3 is TGTGCCAGCACACAGACCCGGGACTATGGCTACACCTTC.

The genes are TRBV2 and TRBJ1-2; D uncertain. CDR3 length: 14 amino acids. The V gene lost 0 bases and the J gene lost 6 bases, with 11 bases spanning the gap. Germline loops: CDR1 SNHLY, CDR2 FYNNEI. The CDR3 sequence is CASSEALVGDGYTF. The CDR3 DNA is TGTGCCAGCAGTGAAGCGCTTGTGGGAGATGGCTACACCTTC.

V usage is TRBV5-4 and J usage is TRBJ2-3; TRBD2 agrees at 11 bases. There are 16 residues in the CDR3. Germline CDR1 and CDR2: SGHNT and YYREEE (reference sequence). V dropped 5 bases and J dropped 4; count of bases not matched to a gene: 9. Here the CDR3 reads CASSSIAGGFSDTQYF. The CDR3 DNA reads as TGTGCCAGCAGTAGCATAGCGGGAGGGTTTTCAGATACGCAGTATTTT. The complete variable domain, with remaining parts taken from reference TRBV5-4 and TRBJ2-3, reads ETGVTQSPTHLIKTRGQQVTLRCSSQSGHNTVSWYQQALGQGPQFIFQYYREEENGRGNFPPRFSGLQFPNYSSELNVNALELDDSALYLCASSSIAGGFSDTQYFGPGTRLTVL.

The chain recombines TRBV5-8 with TRBJ2-5; D remains ambiguous. Germline CDR1 reads SGHTS; CDR2 reads YDEGEE. With 2 bases removed from V and 2 bases from J, the gap between germline ends came to 4 bases. The CDR3 totals 12 residues. This chain's CDR3 is CASSFLQETQYF. In DNA, the CDR3 is TGTGCCAGCAGCTTCTTACAAGAGACCCAGTACTTC. Full variable domain (remainder filled in from reference TRBV5-8 and TRBJ2-5): EAGVTQSPTHLIKTRGQQATLRCSPISGHTSVYWYQQALGLGLQFLLWYDEGEERNRGNFPPRFSGRQFPNYSSELNVNALELEDSALYLCASSFLQETQYFGPGTRLLVL.

The table lists this clone with a count of one. The chain couples TRBV19 to TRBJ1-1; 8 bases are a match to TRBD1. The length of the CDR3 is 15 residues. V was pared by 3 bases and J by 6 bases, with 9 bases of the junction left unmatched. CDR1 is LNHDA, CDR2 SQIVND, per germline (reference sequence). The CDR3: CASSMSSRGQAEAFF. For the CDR3, the DNA is TGTGCCAGTAGTATGAGTTCTCGGGGACAGGCTGAAGCTTTCTTT.

The chain joins TRBV6-6 to TRBJ2-7, with TRBD2 identical over 7 bases. This CDR3 has 15 residues. Germline V gene data show CDR1 as MNHNY and CDR2 as SVGAGI (reference sequence). After removal of 7 bases from V and 7 bases from J, the junction contained 16 bases not matched to a gene. The CDR3: CASTKPGGSPKEQYF. The CDR3 DNA follows: TGTGCCAGCACCAAACCGGGGGGATCCCCTAAGGAGCAGTACTTC.

The rearrangement links TRBV7-3 to TRBJ1-1; TRBD1 is a possible D gene (6 bases). The CDR3 is 15 amino acids. The germline V gene has CDR1 SGHTA and CDR2 FQGTGA. V lost 3 bases, J lost 1 base, and 12 bases lay in between. The DNA for the CDR3 is TGTGCCAGCAGCTTGACAGGTCTAGGGAACACTGAAGCTTTCTTT. Amino acid sequence: CASSLTGLGNTEAFF.

The V call is TRBV9, the J call TRBJ2-7, with TRBD2 matching over 8 bases. J lost 0 bases, V lost 4 bases, and 6 bases had no gene match. Germline V CDR1 and CDR2: SGDLS, YYNGEE. The CDR3 sequence is 15 residues long. Here the CDR3 DNA reads TGTGCCAGCAGCCCCTCGGGGGGGAGCTCCTACGAGCAGTACTTC. Its protein is CASSPSGGSSYEQYF.

The chain couples TRBV28 to TRBJ2-7; D might be TRBD1 or TRBD2, each matching 5 bases. CDR3 length: 13 amino acids. V lost 9 bases and J 4 bases, leaving 16 bases between the germline ends. In germline, CDR1 is MDHEN, CDR2 SYDVKM. The CDR3 is CASIGRAGYEQYF. The DNA of the CDR3 is TGTGCCAGTATTGGCAGGGCGGGTTACGAGCAGTACTTC.

The chain couples TRBV29-1 to TRBJ2-3, with 12 bases aligning to TRBD2. After removal of 3 bases from V and 4 bases from J, the junction contained 5 bases not matched to a gene. This CDR3 has 15 residues. Germline CDR1 reads SQVTM; CDR2 reads ANQGSEA. The CDR3 coding sequence is TGCAGCGTTGACAGACTAGCGGGAGAGGCAGATACGCAGTATTTT. Amino acids: CSVDRLAGEADTQYF.

The chain links TRBV12-5 to TRBJ1-2; D is undetermined. Trimming took 5 bases from V and 7 from J, leaving 5 bases between them. The germline CDR1 and CDR2 sequences are LGHNT and FRNRAP. The CDR3 runs 10 residues. The CDR3 reads CASGPGGYTF. The DNA for the CDR3 is TGTGCTAGTGGTCCAGGTGGCTACACCTTC.